Listed here are 29 T cell receptor beta chains from one sample, sequenced in a study of T cell changes during pregnancy in multiple sclerosis. TCRdb's copy holds only in-frame clones and misses some; the assay was immunoSEQ multiplex PCR. The repertoire holds around 75,000 clones, about 91% seen once, with roughly 0.29% in the top ten. The material was CD4+ T cells from peripheral blood mononuclear cells, obtained in the third trimester of pregnancy. Receptors were obtained from a female donor in good health, enrolled as a control in a pregnancy study.

This clone was detected only a few times. The genes are TRBV15 and TRBJ2-7, with D possibly matching TRBD2 (5 bases). Trimming left V 0 bases short and J 6 bases short, with 12 bases between. Looked up from germline, CDR1 is LNHNV and CDR2 is YYDKDF (reference sequence). CDR3 size: 14 residues. The CDR3 DNA reads as TGTGCCACCAGCAGAGATAGGAGGATCTCCGAGCAGTACTTC. The encoded protein is CATSRDRRISEQYF.

The gene calls are TRBV29-1 and TRBJ1-1; D unresolved. The germline V gene encodes CDR1 SQVTM and CDR2 ANQGSEA. CDR3 length: 12 amino acids. V was trimmed by 4 bases and J by 3 bases, leaving 9 bases between them. The chain's CDR3 is CSVGEEHTEAFF. The CDR3, as DNA: TGCAGCGTTGGAGAAGAGCACACTGAAGCTTTCTTT.

This sequence joins TRBV30 and TRBJ1-5, with 9 nucleotides matching TRBD1. V lost 2 bases, J lost 4 bases, and 6 bases stayed unmatched. CDR3 size: 15 residues. The V gene's germline CDR1 is GTSNPN and CDR2 SVGIG (reference sequence). CDR3 residues: CAWSPLTGGNQPQHF. DNA of the CDR3: TGTGCCTGGAGTCCTTTGACAGGGGGAAATCAGCCCCAGCATTTT.

V is TRBV5-1 and J is TRBJ2-5; TRBD1 aligns across 8 bases. The CDR3 is made up of 13 amino acids. Germline V CDR1 and CDR2: SGHRS, YFSETQ. V trimming: 7 bases; J trimming: 2 bases; junction bases outside the gene matches: 4. The CDR3 region has the DNA TGCGCCAGCCGAGGGACAGGACAAGAGACCCAGTACTTC. It translates to CASRGTGQETQYF.

The V and J genes are TRBV29-1 and TRBJ1-3; D may be TRBD1 (5 bases). The ends were cut back, 4 bases at V and 3 bases at J, with 10 bases in the middle. The CDR3 is made up of 13 amino acids. CDR1 is SQVTM, CDR2 ANQGSEA, per germline. The CDR3 sequence is CSVVGGVGNTIYF. The CDR3 region has the DNA TGCAGCGTTGTGGGGGGGGTTGGAAACACCATATATTTT.

In DNA, the CDR3 is TGTGCCTGGAGCGTGCCTCGTGGCAGTTGGAATTCACCCCTCCACTTT. Protein: CAWSVPRGSWNSPLHF. The chain employs TRBV30 and TRBJ1-6, with unresolved D. Trimming took off 3 bases at V and 7 bases at J, with 19 bases between the two ends. Germline V gene sequence: CDR1 GTSNPN, CDR2 SVGIG (reference sequence). The CDR3 consists of 16 residues.

The chain links TRBV6-5 to TRBJ2-5, with D possibly matching TRBD2 (6 bases). CDR3 length equals 14 residues. Trimming pared 5 bases from V and 5 bases from J, leaving 15 bases between. In germline, CDR1 is MNHEY, CDR2 SVGAGI. CDR3 DNA sequence: TGTGCCAGCAGTACGCCGGGACTCCGGGAGACCCAGTACTTC. Translation: CASSTPGLRETQYF.

The chain joins TRBV10-3 to TRBJ1-5, with no clear D. CDR3 length: 14 amino acids. V was clipped by 2 bases and J by 7 bases, with 12 bases between them. Germline V gene sequence: CDR1 ENHRY, CDR2 SYGVKD. The CDR3: CAISEGRFEQPQHF. CDR3 nucleotide sequence: TGTGCCATCAGTGAGGGGAGGTTTGAGCAGCCCCAGCATTTT.

The genes are TRBV11-2 and TRBJ2-1; the match to TRBD2 covers 9 bases. This CDR3 spans 16 amino acids. V gave up 6 bases and J gave up 6 bases; unmatched junction bases: 12. Germline CDR1 is SGHAT and CDR2 is FQNNGV. The CDR3 bases are TGTGCCAGCAGGCCCCCGGGGCGGGGGGGCCCCAATGAGCAGTTCTTC. Translating gives CASRPPGRGGPNEQFF.

J is TRBJ2-2 and V is TRBV12-5; D possibly corresponds to TRBD2 (5 bases). The V gene's germline CDR1 is LGHNT and CDR2 FRNRAP. Trimming stripped 0 bases from V and 5 bases from J, with 13 bases between. This CDR3 region has 16 residues. Written as DNA, the CDR3 is TGTGCTAGTGGTTTGGTACTAAGTGGGGAGACCGGGGAGCTGTTTTTT. Translating it yields CASGLVLSGETGELFF.

This chain links TRBV6-1 with TRBJ2-4; the D is unclear. There are 13 residues in the CDR3. The V and J ends lost 4 bases and 0 bases respectively, with 4 bases between them. In germline, CDR1 is MNHNS, CDR2 SASEGT. CDR3 DNA sequence: TGTGCCAGCAGTGGAGGAGCCAAAAACATTCAGTACTTC. Its protein product is CASSGGAKNIQYF.

V is TRBV7-2 and J is TRBJ1-6, with D possibly TRBD1 on 5 matching bases. The CDR3 sequence is 15 residues long. V lost 1 base and J lost 6, with 10 bases in between. Germline V gives CDR1 SGHTA, CDR2 FQGNSA. This CDR3 is CASSLDAGPNSPLHF. CDR3 nucleotides: TGTGCCAGCAGCTTAGATGCAGGGCCTAATTCACCCCTCCACTTT. The full variable domain, with the rest looked up from reference TRBV7-2 and TRBJ1-6, is GAGVSQSPSNKVTEKGKDVELRCDPISGHTALYWYRQSLGQGLEFLIYFQGNSAPDKSGLPSDRFSAERTGGSVSTLTIQRTQQEDSAVYLCASSLDAGPNSPLHFGNGTRLTVT.

The chain employs TRBV10-3 and TRBJ2-5; D remains unclear. Germline V gene sequence: CDR1 ENHRY, CDR2 SYGVKD. This CDR3 is 13 amino acids long. V was cut by 8 bases and J by 5 bases, with 15 bases left in between. CDR3 sequence reads: CAIRSRALETQYF. For the CDR3, the DNA is TGTGCCATCCGAAGCCGAGCCCTTGAGACCCAGTACTTC.

The chain recombines TRBV19 with TRBJ1-1, with D maybe TRBD1 (5 bases). Germline values: CDR1 LNHDA, CDR2 SQIVND (reference sequence). The CDR3 is 13 residues long. The ends were cut back, 1 base at V and 4 bases at J, with 7 bases in the middle. The CDR3 reads CASSIAGGTEAFF. In DNA, the CDR3 is TGTGCCAGTAGTATAGCGGGGGGCACTGAAGCTTTCTTT.

This rearrangement joins TRBV19 to TRBJ2-3, with 10 positions matching TRBD2. With V trimmed by 2 bases and J by 2 bases, 1 base remained unmatched. The CDR3 runs to 15 residues. Germline assignment: CDR1 LNHDA and CDR2 SQIVND (reference sequence). This CDR3 is CASSISGGATDTQYF. In nucleotides, the CDR3 is TGTGCCAGTAGTATAAGCGGGGGGGCCACAGATACGCAGTATTTT.

In this sample, this clone turned up once. The chain recombines TRBV30 with TRBJ1-1; D gene unclear. V lost 0 bases to trimming and J lost 0 bases, with 5 bases between them. This CDR3 is 13 amino acids long. In germline, CDR1 is GTSNPN, CDR2 SVGIG (reference sequence). CDR3 DNA sequence: TGTGCCTGGAGTGTATCGGTGAACACTGAAGCTTTCTTT. It translates to CAWSVSVNTEAFF. Full variable domain (outside the CDR3, taken from reference TRBV30 and TRBJ1-1): SQTIHQWPATLVQPVGSPLSLECTVEGTSNPNLYWYRQAAGRGLQLLFYSVGIGQISSEVPQNLSASRPQDRQFILSSKKLLLSDSGFYLCAWSVSVNTEAFFGQGTRLTVV.

The CDR3, as DNA: TGTGCCAGCAGTTACTCAGGGGCCGGCCAGCCCCAGCATTTT. Translating it yields CASSYSGAGQPQHF. The chain carries TRBV6-6 and TRBJ1-5; possibly TRBD1 for D (5 bases). This CDR3 is 14 amino acids long. Germline V gene sequence: CDR1 MNHNY, CDR2 SVGAGI (reference sequence). V lost 0 bases and J lost 7, with 10 bases in between.

The chain links TRBV9 to TRBJ1-2; D uncertain. CDR3 length: 13 residues. Germline values: CDR1 SGDLS, CDR2 YYNGEE. V was pared by 0 bases and J by 8 bases, with 11 bases between. The CDR3 DNA reads TGTGCCAGCAGCGTAGATTCCTCTATGGGCTACACCTTC. Its protein product is CASSVDSSMGYTF.

Only a few counts were recorded for this clone. This chain joins TRBV7-2 and TRBJ2-1; 7 bases align to TRBD2. The CDR3 has 17 residues. The trim removed 5 bases at V and 9 bases at J, leaving 19 bases unmatched. Germline CDR1 SGHTA, CDR2 FQGNSA. In DNA, the CDR3 is TGTGCCAGCAGCCATCACCCAGTCAGGGCGGGAGACGGTGAGCAGTTCTTC. Its translation: CASSHHPVRAGDGEQFF.

The chain recombines TRBV4-2 with TRBJ2-3, with 11 nucleotides matching TRBD2. In germline, CDR1 is LGHNA, CDR2 YNFKEQ. J was trimmed by 6 bases and V by 4 bases; bases with no gene match: 9. This CDR3 spans 16 amino acids. In DNA, the CDR3 is TGTGCCAGCAGCCTCGTAGCGGGGGGGCATGTGGATACGCAGTATTTT. It codes for CASSLVAGGHVDTQYF.

This rearrangement joins TRBV7-3 to TRBJ1-2; 10 bases align to TRBD1. The CDR3 loop spans 14 amino acids. The V gene end was trimmed by 5 bases and the J gene end by 4 bases; junction bases not matched to a gene: 4. The germline V gene encodes CDR1 SGHTA and CDR2 FQGTGA. CDR3 bases: TGTGCCAGCAGCCCGAGGACAGGGGGCTATGGCTACACCTTC. It specifies CASSPRTGGYGYTF. The complete variable domain, with remaining parts taken from reference TRBV7-3 and TRBJ1-2, reads GAGVSQTPSNKVTEKGKYVELRCDPISGHTALYWYRQSLGQGPEFLIYFQGTGAADDSGLPNDRFFAVRPEGSVSTLKIQRTERGDSAVYLCASSPRTGGYGYTFGSGTRLTVV.

The V gene is TRBV19, the J gene TRBJ1-2; weak D call: TRBD1 (5 bases). This CDR3 is 14 amino acids long. Germline V gene data show CDR1 as LNHDA and CDR2 as SQIVND (reference sequence). V dropped 5 bases and J dropped 3 bases, with 13 bases sitting between them. CDR3 sequence (DNA): TGTGCCAGTAGTGTCGGGGGAGGACACTATGGCTACACCTTC. Translated: CASSVGGGHYGYTF.

The rearrangement joins TRBV6-5 to TRBJ2-7; a possible D gene is TRBD1 (6 bases). The CDR3 covers 15 residues. The V end was cut by 3 bases, the J end by 0 bases, with 12 bases between. The V gene's germline CDR1 is MNHEY and CDR2 SVGAGI. The CDR3, as DNA: TGTGCCAGCAGTTATAGAGAGGGACACTCCTACGAGCAGTACTTC. It encodes CASSYREGHSYEQYF.

The chain joins TRBV19 to TRBJ2-7; 9 nucleotides agree with TRBD1. V lost 5 bases and J lost 3; bases outside the gene matches: 5. This CDR3 region has 14 residues. From germline, CDR1 is LNHDA and CDR2 SQIVND (reference sequence). The CDR3 region has the DNA TGTGCCAGTAGTTTTCTGGGACAGGGCTACGAGCAGTACTTC. This encodes CASSFLGQGYEQYF.

The chain joins TRBV6-1 to TRBJ1-3; D gene unclear. In germline, CDR1 is MNHNS, CDR2 SASEGT. Trimming pared 1 base from V and 0 bases from J, leaving 4 bases between. This CDR3 has 14 residues. CDR3 nucleotide sequence: TGTGCCAGCAGTGAAGACGGCTCTGGAAACACCATATATTTT. Its translation: CASSEDGSGNTIYF.

The V call is TRBV5-1, the J call TRBJ1-6; 7 bases line up with TRBD1. The CDR3 consists of 16 residues. Germline values: CDR1 SGHRS, CDR2 YFSETQ. The V gene end was trimmed by 0 bases and the J gene end by 6 bases; junction bases not matched to a gene: 6. The CDR3 sequence: CASSLAGGQSNSPLHF. In DNA, the CDR3 is TGCGCCAGCAGCTTGGCCGGGGGACAGTCTAATTCACCCCTCCACTTT.

V gene TRBV5-8 combines with J gene TRBJ2-5, with D possibly being TRBD1 (6 bases). Trimming took off 4 bases at V and 4 bases at J, with 17 bases between the two ends. This CDR3 comprises 15 residues. Germline V gene data show CDR1 as SGHTS and CDR2 as YDEGEE. The CDR3: CASSVGRGVAETQYF. The CDR3 bases are TGTGCCAGCAGCGTAGGCAGGGGAGTGGCAGAGACCCAGTACTTC.

The chain employs TRBV6-5 and TRBJ1-4; D may be TRBD1 (6 bases). Germline lookup yields CDR1 MNHEY and CDR2 SVGAGI. Deletions cut 4 bases from V and 4 bases from J, with 10 bases between. The CDR3 runs to 14 residues. CDR3 protein: CASSFGQFNEKLFF. The CDR3 DNA is TGTGCCAGCAGTTTCGGACAGTTTAATGAAAAACTGTTTTTT.

This clone was found a few times. This chain uses TRBV6-1 with TRBJ1-1; perhaps TRBD1 as D (6 bases). Germline loops: CDR1 MNHNS, CDR2 SASEGT. V was clipped by 4 bases and J by 0 bases, with 12 bases between them. The CDR3 is 15 amino acids. The CDR3 DNA is TGTGCCAGCAGTGGCCCCGGGACACTGAACACTGAAGCTTTCTTT. Translated: CASSGPGTLNTEAFF.